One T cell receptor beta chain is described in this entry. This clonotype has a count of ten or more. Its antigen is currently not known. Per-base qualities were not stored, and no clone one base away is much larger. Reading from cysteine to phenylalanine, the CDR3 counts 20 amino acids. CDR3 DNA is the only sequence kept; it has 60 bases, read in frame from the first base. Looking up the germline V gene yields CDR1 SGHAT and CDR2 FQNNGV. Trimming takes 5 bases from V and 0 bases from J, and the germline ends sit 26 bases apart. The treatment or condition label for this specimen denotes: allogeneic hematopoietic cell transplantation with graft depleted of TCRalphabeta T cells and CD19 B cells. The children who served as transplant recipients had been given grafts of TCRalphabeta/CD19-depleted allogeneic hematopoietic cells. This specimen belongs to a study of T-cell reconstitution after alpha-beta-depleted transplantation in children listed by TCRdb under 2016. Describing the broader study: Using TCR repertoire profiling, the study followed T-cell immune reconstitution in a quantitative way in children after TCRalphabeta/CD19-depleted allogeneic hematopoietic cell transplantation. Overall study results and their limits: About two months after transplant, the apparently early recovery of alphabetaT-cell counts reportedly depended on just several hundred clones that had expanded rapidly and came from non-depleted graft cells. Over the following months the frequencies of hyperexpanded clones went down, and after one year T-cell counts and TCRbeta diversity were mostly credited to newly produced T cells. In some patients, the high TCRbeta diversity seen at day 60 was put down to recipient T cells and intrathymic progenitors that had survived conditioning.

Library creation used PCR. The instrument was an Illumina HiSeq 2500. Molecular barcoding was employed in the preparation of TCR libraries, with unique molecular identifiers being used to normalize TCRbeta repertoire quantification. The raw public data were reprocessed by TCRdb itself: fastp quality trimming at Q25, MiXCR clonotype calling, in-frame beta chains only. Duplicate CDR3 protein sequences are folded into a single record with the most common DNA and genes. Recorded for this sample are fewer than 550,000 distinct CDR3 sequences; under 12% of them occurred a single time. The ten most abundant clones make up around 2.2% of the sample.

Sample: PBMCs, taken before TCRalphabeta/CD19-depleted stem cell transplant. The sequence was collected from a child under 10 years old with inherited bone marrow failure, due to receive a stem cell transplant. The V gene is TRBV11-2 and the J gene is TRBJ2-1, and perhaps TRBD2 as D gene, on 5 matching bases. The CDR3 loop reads CASSTPLRGEGTRSYNEQFF. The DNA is TGTGCCAGCAGCACCCCCCTGCGCGGAGAGGGCACCCGCTCCTACAATGAGCAGTTCTTC.